Listed here are 18 T cell receptor beta chains from one sample, sequenced in a study of T cells in localized non-small cell lung cancer. Clones were read by immunoSEQ multiplex PCR, and TCRdb kept only the in-frame ones, dropping some. The sample has under 40,000 clones, around 86% seen once. Specimen: peripheral blood, collected before any cancer treatment. These receptors were collected from a male donor aged 60 or over with stage III lung adenocarcinoma.

DNA of the CDR3: TGTGCCAGCTCACCGACCGTGGGAGGGGCACTCTATGGCTACACCTTC. Its protein is CASSPTVGGALYGYTF. This rearrangement joins TRBV18 to TRBJ1-2, with D possibly TRBD1 on 5 matching bases. Germline V gene data show CDR1 as KGHSH and CDR2 as LQKENI. The CDR3 sequence is 16 residues long. The V and J ends lost 3 bases and 4 bases respectively, with 18 bases between them. The variable domain in full, with the rest retrieved from reference TRBV18 and TRBJ1-2, is NAGVMQNPRHLVRRRGQEARLRCSPMKGHSHVYWYRQLPEEGLKFMVYLQKENIIDESGMPKERFSAEFPKEGPSILRIQQVVRGDSAAYFCASSPTVGGALYGYTFGSGTRLTVV.

The chain carries TRBV19 and TRBJ2-1; 7 bases are shared with TRBD1. CDR1 and CDR2 from the germline V gene are LNHDA and SQIVND (reference sequence). Trimming took 1 base from V and 9 from J; bases not matched to a gene: 12. The CDR3 runs 16 residues. CDR3 protein: CASSIVLGQAEGEQFF. The CDR3 coding sequence is TGTGCCAGTAGTATAGTGCTCGGACAGGCCGAGGGTGAGCAGTTCTTC.

The chain links TRBV30 to TRBJ1-2; D is perhaps TRBD1 (5 bases). Trimming pared 3 bases from V and 7 bases from J, leaving 24 bases between. CDR3 length: 16 amino acids. Germline loops: CDR1 GTSNPN, CDR2 SVGIG (reference sequence). The chain's CDR3 is CAWRTNWGGGEPGYTF. CDR3 DNA sequence: TGTGCCTGGAGGACTAACTGGGGCGGGGGAGAGCCTGGCTACACCTTC.

The rearrangement joins TRBV18 to TRBJ2-7, with TRBD1 matching over 8 bases. Germline V gene lookup returns CDR1 KGHSH and CDR2 LQKENI. The CDR3 totals 14 residues. Losses at the gene ends were 5 bases for V and 4 bases for J; bases not matched to a gene: 7. Written as DNA, the CDR3 is TGTGCCAGCTCAGTAGGACAGGGTAGGTACGAGCAGTACTTC. Protein sequence: CASSVGQGRYEQYF. The full variable domain, its missing parts supplied by reference TRBV18 and TRBJ2-7, is NAGVMQNPRHLVRRRGQEARLRCSPMKGHSHVYWYRQLPEEGLKFMVYLQKENIIDESGMPKERFSAEFPKEGPSILRIQQVVRGDSAAYFCASSVGQGRYEQYFGPGTRLTVT.

This chain uses TRBV2 with TRBJ1-5, with a tentative D call TRBD1 (6 bases). This CDR3 contains 13 residues. V was shortened by 7 bases and J by 5 bases, with 12 bases between the two germline ends. Germline loops: CDR1 SNHLY, CDR2 FYNNEI. CDR3 sequence reads: CASTADSHQPQHF. The CDR3 bases are TGTGCCAGCACCGCGGACAGCCATCAGCCCCAGCATTTT.

The rearrangement uses TRBV10-2 and TRBJ1-1, with 9 bases that match TRBD1. V lost 6 bases to trimming and J lost 3 bases; unmatched junction nucleotides: 8. Germline CDR1 reads WSHSY; CDR2 reads SAAADI. CDR3 length: 15 residues. The CDR3 here is CASSYPGQGHTEAFF. CDR3 DNA sequence: TGCGCCAGCAGCTACCCGGGACAGGGTCACACTGAAGCTTTCTTT.

The chain uses TRBV28 and TRBJ1-6; D call uncertain. The CDR3 consists of 16 residues. Germline CDR1 and CDR2: MDHEN and SYDVKM. The V gene lost 7 bases and the J gene lost 4 bases, with 17 bases spanning the gap. The CDR3 nucleotides are TGTGCCAGCACCGGAGGAATTTTACGGTATAATTCACCCCTCCACTTT. Its translation: CASTGGILRYNSPLHF. Looking up the rest from reference TRBV28 and TRBJ1-6 gives the full variable domain: DVKVTQSSRYLVKRTGEKVFLECVQDMDHENMFWYRQDPGLGLRLIYFSYDVKMKEKGDIPEGYSVSREKKERFSLILESASTNQTSMYLCASTGGILRYNSPLHFGNGTRLTVT.

The gene calls are TRBV19 and TRBJ2-1; TRBD2 matches at 7 bases. The germline CDR1 and CDR2 sequences are LNHDA and SQIVND (reference sequence). The CDR3 is 11 amino acids. Germline trimming cut 7 bases from V and 10 bases from J; bases unmatched to any gene: 4. The CDR3 nucleotides are TGTGCCAGTAATATGCGGGGGGAGCAGTTCTTC. Amino acid sequence: CASNMRGEQFF.

The chain joins TRBV5-1 to TRBJ2-7; D is perhaps TRBD1 or TRBD2 (5 bases each). CDR1 and CDR2 (germline): SGHRS, YFSETQ. V was clipped by 3 bases and J by 11 bases, with 15 bases between them. There are 12 residues in the CDR3. In nucleotides, the CDR3 is TGCGCCAGCAGCTCACCGGGGCCCCGGGAGTACTTC. Protein product: CASSSPGPREYF.

The chain uses TRBV7-6 and TRBJ2-6; 7 bases align to TRBD1. The CDR3 has 19 amino acids. V gave up 2 bases and J gave up 2 bases; unmatched junction bases: 12. In germline, CDR1 is SGHVS, CDR2 FNYEAQ. The CDR3 DNA sequence: TGTGCCAGCAGCTTACTCAACAGGGGCCCGGGGACTGGGGCCAACGTCCTGACTTTC. Protein: CASSLLNRGPGTGANVLTF. Together with reference TRBV7-6 and TRBJ2-6, the CDR3 gives the full variable domain: GAGVSQSPRYKVTKRGQDVALRCDPISGHVSLYWYRQALGQGPEFLTYFNYEAQQDKSGLPNDRFSAERPEGSISTLTIQRTEQRDSAMYRCASSLLNRGPGTGANVLTFGAGSRLTVL.

This clone occurred a few times. The chain combines TRBV4-1 with TRBJ2-7; 7 nucleotides align to TRBD2. This CDR3 is built from 13 residues. Germline assignment: CDR1 MGHRA and CDR2 YSYEKL. The V gene end was trimmed by 4 bases and the J gene end by 3 bases; junction bases not matched to a gene: 3. The CDR3, as DNA: TGCGCCAGCAGCCTCGGGGGGAGCTACGAGCAGTACTTC. Its translation is CASSLGGSYEQYF.

For the CDR3, the DNA is TGTGCCAGCAGCAGCCTGGACTCTGACCAGACCCAGTACTTC. This translates into CASSSLDSDQTQYF. The chain couples TRBV5-4 to TRBJ2-5, with D tentatively TRBD2 (5 bases). The germline V gene encodes CDR1 SGHNT and CDR2 YYREEE (reference sequence). The V end lost 4 bases, the J end lost 6 bases, and 16 bases lay between the germline ends. This CDR3 region has 14 residues.

This clone was detected only once. The rearrangement links TRBV2 to TRBJ2-1, with 10 bases that match TRBD2. The CDR3 runs 15 residues. V shed 9 bases and J 8 bases; nucleotides not matched to a gene: 13. Germline CDR1 is SNHLY and CDR2 is FYNNEI. The CDR3 DNA reads TGTGCCAGTGGGGGGCAGCGGGAGGGCCTAGATGAGCAGTTCTTC. The encoded protein is CASGGQREGLDEQFF.

The gene calls are TRBV6-5 and TRBJ1-1, with TRBD1 matching 7 bases. The CDR3 contains 12 residues. The germline V gene has CDR1 MNHEY and CDR2 SVGAGI. J lost 8 bases, V lost 6 bases, and 6 bases had no gene match. The CDR3 DNA is TGTGCCAGCAGCCAGCAGGGGGGGGAAGCTTTCTTT. As protein: CASSQQGGEAFF.

The chain joins TRBV5-1 to TRBJ1-1; D gene ambiguous. Germline V CDR1 and CDR2: SGHRS, YFSETQ. Trimming removed 0 bases from V and 7 bases from J, with 10 bases in between. The CDR3 contains 13 residues. CDR3 sequence reads: CASSLAGRGEAFF. The DNA for the CDR3 is TGCGCCAGCAGCTTGGCCGGGCGGGGTGAAGCTTTCTTT.

In nucleotides, the CDR3 is TGTGCCAGCAGCTGGGGGGGAGCCCGAACTGGGGCCAACGTCCTGACTTTC. Its protein is CASSWGGARTGANVLTF. This chain connects TRBV7-3 to TRBJ2-6; 7 positions agree with TRBD2. CDR3 length equals 17 residues. After removal of 4 bases from V and 2 bases from J, the junction contained 8 bases not matched to a gene. In germline, CDR1 is SGHTA, CDR2 FQGTGA.

This chain links TRBV13 with TRBJ2-1; the D is unclear. The CDR3 runs 14 residues. Per germline, CDR1 PRHDT and CDR2 FYEKMQ (reference sequence). Trimming cost V 5 bases and J 3 bases, with 11 bases left between them. DNA of the CDR3: TGTGCCAGCAGCCTACCGGGCCTCTACAATGAGCAGTTCTTC. Translated, it gives CASSLPGLYNEQFF.

This chain connects TRBV29-1 to TRBJ1-1; TRBD1 is a possible D gene (5 bases). Germline CDR1 is SQVTM and CDR2 is ANQGSEA. Trimming left V 4 bases short and J 8 bases short, with 20 bases between. CDR3 length equals 14 residues. CDR3 nucleotides: TGCAGCGTTGTAATGTACAGGAGGGAAACCGAAGCTTTCTTT. Translating gives CSVVMYRRETEAFF.